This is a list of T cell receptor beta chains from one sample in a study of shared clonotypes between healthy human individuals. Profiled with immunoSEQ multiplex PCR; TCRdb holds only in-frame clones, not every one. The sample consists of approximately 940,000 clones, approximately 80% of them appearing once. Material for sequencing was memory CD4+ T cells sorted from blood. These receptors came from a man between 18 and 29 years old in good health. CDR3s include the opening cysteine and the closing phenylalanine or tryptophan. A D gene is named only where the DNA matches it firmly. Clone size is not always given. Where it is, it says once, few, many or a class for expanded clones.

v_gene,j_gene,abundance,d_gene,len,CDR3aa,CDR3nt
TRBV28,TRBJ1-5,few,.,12,CASTGGTQPQHF,TGTGCCAGCACGGGAGGGACTCAGCCCCAGCATTTT
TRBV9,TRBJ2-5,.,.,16,CASSGAGGQLGETQYF,TGTGCCAGCAGCGGCGCAGGTGGACAGCTTGGGGAGACCCAGTACTTC
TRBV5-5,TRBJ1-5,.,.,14,CASSLGPGGRPQHF,TGTGCCAGCAGCTTGGGGCCGGGAGGGAGGCCCCAGCATTTT
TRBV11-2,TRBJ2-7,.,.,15,CASSLDWTFSYEQYF,TGTGCCAGCAGCTTAGACTGGACTTTCTCCTACGAGCAGTACTTC
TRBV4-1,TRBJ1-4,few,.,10,CASSQEKLFF,TGCGCCAGCAGCCAAGAAAAACTGTTTTTT
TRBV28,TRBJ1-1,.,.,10,CASRNQEAFF,TGTGCCAGCAGGAACCAAGAAGCTTTCTTT
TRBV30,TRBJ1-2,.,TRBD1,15,CAWGTGILGNYGYTF,TGTGCCTGGGGGACAGGGATTTTAGGGAACTATGGCTACACCTTC
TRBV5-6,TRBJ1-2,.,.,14,CASSGVGIGYGYTF,TGTGCCAGCAGCGGGGTGGGGATTGGCTATGGCTACACCTTC
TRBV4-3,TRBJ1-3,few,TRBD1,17,CASSHRDRVEAGNTIYF,TGCGCCAGCAGCCACCGGGACAGGGTAGAAGCTGGAAACACCATATATTTT
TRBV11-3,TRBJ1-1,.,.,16,CASSKGSGLGDTEAFF,TGTGCCAGCAGCAAAGGGTCCGGGCTCGGGGACACTGAAGCTTTCTTT
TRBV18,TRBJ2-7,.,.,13,CASSPLSSYEQYF,TGTGCCAGCTCACCACTCAGCTCCTACGAGCAGTACTTC
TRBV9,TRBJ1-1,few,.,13,CASSPRGGTEAFF,TGTGCCAGCAGCCCCCGGGGTGGGACTGAAGCTTTCTTT
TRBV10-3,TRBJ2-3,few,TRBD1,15,CAISAGTESTDTQYF,TGTGCCATCAGTGCCGGGACAGAGAGCACAGATACGCAGTATTTT
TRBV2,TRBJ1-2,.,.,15,CASTGNRVANYGYTF,TGTGCCAGCACCGGAAACAGGGTAGCTAACTATGGCTACACCTTC
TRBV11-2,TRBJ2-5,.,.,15,CASSSGQTNQETQYF,TGTGCCAGCAGCTCCGGACAGACCAACCAAGAGACCCAGTACTTC
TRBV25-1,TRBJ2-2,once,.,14,CASSEIPYTGELFF,TGTGCCAGCAGTGAAATACCGTACACCGGGGAGCTGTTTTTT
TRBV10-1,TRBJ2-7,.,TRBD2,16,CASSEGTSGRAREQYF,TGCGCCAGCAGTGAGGGGACTAGCGGGAGGGCCCGAGAGCAGTACTTC
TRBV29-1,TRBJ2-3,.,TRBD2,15,CSVRLAASSTDTQYF,TGCAGCGTTCGCCTAGCGGCGTCTAGCACAGATACGCAGTATTTT
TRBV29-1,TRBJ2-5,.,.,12,CSVEELQETQYF,TGCAGCGTTGAAGAGCTCCAAGAGACCCAGTACTTC
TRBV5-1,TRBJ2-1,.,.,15,CASSEGGMSHNEQFF,TGCGCCAGCAGCGAAGGGGGGATGAGCCACAATGAGCAGTTCTTC
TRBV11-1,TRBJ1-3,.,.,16,CASSIPGGGSGNTIYF,TGTGCCAGCAGCATACCAGGAGGGGGCTCTGGAAACACCATATATTTT
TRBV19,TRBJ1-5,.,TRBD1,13,CASRGQGGQPQHF,TGTGCCAGTAGGGGACAGGGGGGACAGCCCCAGCATTTT
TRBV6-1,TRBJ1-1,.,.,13,CASSDRPRTEAFF,TGTGCCAGCAGTGACAGGCCCCGAACTGAAGCTTTCTTT
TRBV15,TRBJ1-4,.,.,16,CATSTNRQTGSEKLFF,TGTGCCACCAGCACAAACCGACAGACGGGGAGTGAAAAACTGTTTTTT
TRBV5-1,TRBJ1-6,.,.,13,CASSPPLSPTLHF,TGCGCCAGCAGCCCCCCTCTTTCGCCGACCCTCCACTTT
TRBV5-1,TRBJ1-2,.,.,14,CASNPLPDSYGYTF,TGCGCCAGCAACCCCCTACCAGACTCCTATGGCTACACCTTC
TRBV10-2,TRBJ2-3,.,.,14,CASSEGRSTDTQYF,TGCGCCAGCAGTGAGGGGCGGAGCACGGATACGCAGTATTTT
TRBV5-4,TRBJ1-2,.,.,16,CASSSATDGDSYGYTF,TGTGCCAGCAGCTCGGCGACCGATGGGGATAGCTATGGCTACACCTTC
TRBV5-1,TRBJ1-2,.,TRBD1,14,CASSLGRGRFGYTF,TGCGCCAGCAGCTTGGGCAGGGGGCGTTTTGGCTACACCTTC
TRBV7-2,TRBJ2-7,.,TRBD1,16,CASSLFPGQGLGEQYF,TGTGCCAGCAGCTTATTTCCGGGACAGGGATTGGGAGAGCAGTACTTC
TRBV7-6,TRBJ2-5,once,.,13,CAVTGQGSETQYF,TGTGCCGTCACGGGGCAGGGAAGCGAGACCCAGTACTTC
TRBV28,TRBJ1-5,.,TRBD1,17,CASSSLSWDRDNQPQHF,TGTGCCAGCAGTTCGCTCTCATGGGACAGGGACAATCAGCCCCAGCATTTT
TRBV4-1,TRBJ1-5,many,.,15,CASSQEVYSNQPQHF,TGCGCCAGCAGCCAAGAGGTCTATAGCAATCAGCCCCAGCATTTT
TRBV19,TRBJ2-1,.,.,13,CATGPSRSKEQFF,TGTGCCACGGGGCCCTCTAGATCGAAAGAGCAGTTCTTC
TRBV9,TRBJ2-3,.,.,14,CASSPGTSTDTQYF,TGTGCCAGCAGCCCCGGAACTAGCACAGATACGCAGTATTTT
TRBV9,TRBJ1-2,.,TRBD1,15,CASSVDYRGSHGYTF,TGTGCCAGCAGCGTAGATTACAGGGGGTCGCATGGCTACACCTTC
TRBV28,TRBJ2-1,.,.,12,CASSLGWDEQFF,TGTGCCAGCAGCCTTGGATGGGATGAGCAGTTCTTC
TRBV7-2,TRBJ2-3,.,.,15,CASSLVGQGTDTQYF,TGTGCCAGCAGCTTAGTTGGGCAGGGAACAGATACGCAGTATTTT
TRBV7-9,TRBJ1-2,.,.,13,CASSSTPGYGYTF,TGTGCCAGCAGCTCGACACCGGGCTATGGCTACACCTTC
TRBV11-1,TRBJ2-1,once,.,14,CASSPGSSYNEQFF,TGTGCCAGCAGCCCCGGAAGCTCCTACAATGAGCAGTTCTTC
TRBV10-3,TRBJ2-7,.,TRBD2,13,CAIRWGGSYEQYF,TGTGCCATCAGGTGGGGGGGATCCTACGAGCAGTACTTC
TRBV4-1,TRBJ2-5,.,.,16,CASSQDQEGTQETQYF,TGCGCCAGCAGCCAAGATCAGGAGGGGACTCAAGAGACCCAGTACTTC
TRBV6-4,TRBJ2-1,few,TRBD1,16,CASSRSPGTGDNEQFF,TGTGCCAGCAGCCGAAGTCCGGGGACAGGGGACAATGAGCAGTTCTTC
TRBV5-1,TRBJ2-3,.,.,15,CASSLAQAYTDTQYF,TGCGCCAGCAGCCTGGCCCAAGCCTACACAGATACGCAGTATTTT
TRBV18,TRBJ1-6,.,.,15,CASSPLGLNNSPLHF,TGTGCCAGCTCACCACTCGGTCTGAATAATTCACCCCTCCACTTT
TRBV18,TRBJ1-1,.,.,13,CASSTAMNTEAFF,TGTGCCAGCTCAACGGCGATGAACACTGAAGCTTTCTTT
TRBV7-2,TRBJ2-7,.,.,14,CASSLSRAAYEQYF,TGTGCCAGCAGCTTGTCCAGGGCAGCCTACGAGCAGTACTTC
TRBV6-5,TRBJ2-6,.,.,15,CASSYIRAGANVLTF,TGTGCCAGCAGTTACATCAGGGCTGGGGCCAACGTCCTGACTTTC
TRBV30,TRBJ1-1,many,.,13,CAWGAKGYTEAFF,TGTGCCTGGGGGGCCAAGGGATATACTGAAGCTTTCTTT
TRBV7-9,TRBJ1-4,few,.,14,CASIEGGTNEKLFF,TGTGCCAGCATCGAGGGAGGGACTAATGAAAAACTGTTTTTT
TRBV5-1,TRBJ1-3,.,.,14,CASSPQVGGNTIYF,TGCGCCAGCAGCCCCCAGGTAGGGGGAAACACCATATATTTT
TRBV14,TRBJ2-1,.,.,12,CASSQLDYEQFF,TGTGCCAGCAGCCAGCTCGACTATGAGCAGTTCTTC
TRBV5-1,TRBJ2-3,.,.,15,CASSFTPGSTDTQYF,TGCGCCAGCAGCTTCACCCCCGGGAGCACAGATACGCAGTATTTT
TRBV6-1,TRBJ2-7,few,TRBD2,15,CASRDASGDTYEQYF,TGTGCCAGCAGAGATGCTAGCGGAGACACCTACGAGCAGTACTTC
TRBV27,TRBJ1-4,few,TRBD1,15,CASSLFPGTGVKLFF,TGTGCCAGCAGTTTATTCCCCGGGACAGGTGTCAAACTGTTTTTT
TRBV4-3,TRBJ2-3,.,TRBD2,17,CASSQGGGRKGTDTQYF,TGCGCCAGCAGCCAAGGAGGCGGGAGGAAGGGCACAGATACGCAGTATTTT
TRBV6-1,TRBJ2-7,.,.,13,CASSEASTYEQYF,TGTGCCAGCAGTGAAGCCTCTACCTACGAGCAGTACTTC
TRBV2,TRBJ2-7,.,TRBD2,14,CASRIGGDTYEQYF,TGTGCCAGCAGGATCGGGGGGGATACCTACGAGCAGTACTTC
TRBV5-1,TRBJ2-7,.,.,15,CASSPHGQGGFGQYF,TGCGCCAGCAGCCCCCATGGCCAGGGTGGATTTGGGCAGTACTTC
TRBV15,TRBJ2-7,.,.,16,CATSRRTSSRKYEQYF,TGTGCCACCAGCCGGCGGACATCTTCTCGAAAGTACGAGCAGTACTTC